This TCR beta chain was sequenced in a study of blood T cell repertoires in COVID-19. Study-level information: In each case, the material was cDNA or gDNA derived from T cells, B-cell-depleted T cells, or PBMCs.

This clone was seen a single time. This CDR3 comprises 13 residues. The V and J ends lost 0 bases and 1 base respectively, with 5 bases between them. From germline, CDR1 is SGHNT and CDR2 YYREEE (reference sequence). Original processing notes: Counts of nucleated cells, estimated from reference gene primer amplification, were obtained. Produced via immunoSEQ multiplex PCR; TCRdb's table is partial and in-frame only. V, J and clone size were drawn from that table, and D and trimming were deduced from the DNA. The sample includes approximately 100,000 clones, 85% to 95% of them seen just once. The V call is TRBV5-4, the J call TRBJ2-7; TRBD1 might be the D (5 bases). Sequencing was performed on peripheral blood. The clonotype comes from a man in his fifties with active COVID-19. The CDR3 loop reads CASSLGQSYEQYF. The CDR3 DNA reads as TGTGCCAGCAGCTTGGGACAGTCCTACGAGCAGTACTTC.